This T cell receptor beta chain emerged from a study of T cell responses to AZD1222 COVID-19 vaccine. Notes on the study in general: CD4 TCRs linked to vaccination spanned spike, dominating at 160-218 and 743-854. Baseline testing showed seropositivity in only 6 or 7 AZD1222 recipients. Repertoires were collected only later (after the peak T cell response had occurred). Clonal diversity was possibly underestimated; the donors were predominantly white British and more often female.

Produced via immunoSEQ multiplex PCR; TCRdb's table is partial and in-frame only. This sample has 90,000 to 130,000 clones, with about 90% found just once. CDR1 is LNHDA and CDR2 is SQIVND in the germline V gene (reference sequence). Trimming left V 3 bases short and J 6 bases short, with 11 bases between. The CDR3 spans 13 residues. This clone was seen only a few times. Its antigen is not known. The chain employs TRBV19 and TRBJ1-2; tentatively, D is TRBD1 (5 bases). The source of this sequence is an adult in good health. The specimen was peripheral blood, collected on day 0 of AZD1222 vaccination. The CDR3 DNA reads TGTGCCAGTAGTATCCAGGGCGTAAATGGCTACACCTTC. Translating it yields CASSIQGVNGYTF.